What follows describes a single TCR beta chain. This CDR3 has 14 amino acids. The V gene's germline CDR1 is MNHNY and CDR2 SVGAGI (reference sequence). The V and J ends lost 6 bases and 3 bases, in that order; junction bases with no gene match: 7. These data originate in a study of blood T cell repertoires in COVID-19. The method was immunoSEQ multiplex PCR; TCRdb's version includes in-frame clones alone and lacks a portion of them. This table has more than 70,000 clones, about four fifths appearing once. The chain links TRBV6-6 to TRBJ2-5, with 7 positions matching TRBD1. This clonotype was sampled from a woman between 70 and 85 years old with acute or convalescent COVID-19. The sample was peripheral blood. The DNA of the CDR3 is TGTGCCAGCAGCGATCGACAGGGTAAAGAGACCCAGTACTTC. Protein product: CASSDRQGKETQYF.